What follows are 14 T cell receptor beta chains derived from one specimen sequenced in a study of blood T cells in healthy people across ages. The second PCR ran roughly 6 to 11 cycles with a sample-barcoded 5' primer and J-beta primers. One entry per CDR3 protein, called by TCRdb with MiXCR from the 5' RACE reads. Among about 1.1 million distinct CDR3 sequences listed, around two fifths were seen once. The sequenced material came from blood. The receptors come from a man younger than 35 in good health.

This clonotype was seen a few times. The chain uses TRBV21-1 and TRBJ2-7; no check of the table's D call, TRBD1, against the DNA was made. The J call may be mistaken, given a closer DNA end match to TRBJ2-5. TRBV21-1 is marked as a pseudogene. This CDR3 has 16 residues. The DNA for the CDR3 is TGTGCCAGCAGCAAAGGAGGCAGGGTCAATCGAGAGACCCAGTACTTC. It translates to CASSKGGRVNRETQYF.

J is TRBJ2-5 and V is TRBV4-2, with 7 nucleotides matching TRBD2. The CDR3 is 16 amino acids. Germline values: CDR1 LGHNA, CDR2 YNFKEQ. J was trimmed by 3 bases and V by 3 bases; bases with no gene match: 10. CDR3 residues: CASSQVPGTTKETQYF. CDR3 coding DNA: TGTGCCAGCAGCCAGGTCCCCGGGACTACCAAAGAGACCCAGTACTTC.

This clonotype was observed a few times. This chain links TRBV20-1 with TRBJ1-5, with D possibly matching TRBD1 (5 bases). The CDR3 sequence is 14 residues long. Deletions cut 6 bases from V and 7 bases from J, with 19 bases between. Germline loops: CDR1 DFQATT, CDR2 SNEGSKA (reference sequence). The CDR3 nucleotides read TGCAGTGCGTACGACCTTGGGGCGAGACAGCCCCAGCATTTT. Translation: CSAYDLGARQPQHF.

The chain combines TRBV20-1 with TRBJ2-3; a weak D match, TRBD1 (5 bases). The CDR3 contains 17 residues. V was cut by 3 bases and J by 5 bases, with 24 bases left in between. Germline loops: CDR1 DFQATT, CDR2 SNEGSKA (reference sequence). CDR3 bases: TGCAGTGCTAGTAAGCCCTTACAGGTTTCCTTGCTAGATACGCAGTATTTT. Translating it yields CSASKPLQVSLLDTQYF.

This clonotype was observed a few times. V gene TRBV15 combines with J gene TRBJ1-5; D not resolved. The germline V gene has CDR1 LNHNV and CDR2 YYDKDF (reference sequence). The CDR3 runs to 14 residues. V lost 0 bases to trimming and J lost 4 bases, with 7 bases between them. The DNA of the CDR3 is TGTGCCACCAGCAGAGATTTTGGAAATCAGCCCCAGCATTTT. Its protein is CATSRDFGNQPQHF.

This clonotype came up once. The J gene is TRBJ1-1, the V gene TRBV19, with 7 bases aligning to TRBD1. This CDR3 is built from 15 residues. V lost 7 bases and J lost 1; bases outside the gene matches: 9. CDR1 LNHDA and CDR2 SQIVND come from the germline V gene (reference sequence). The CDR3 sequence is CASNTGESQNTEAFF. Written as DNA, the CDR3 is TGTGCCAGTAATACAGGGGAATCTCAGAACACTGAAGCTTTCTTT.

This chain links TRBV5-1 with TRBJ1-6; TRBD1 agrees at 7 bases. The CDR3 runs 17 residues. Trimming at V came to 2 bases and at J to 7 bases, leaving 12 bases not matched to a gene. Germline assignment: CDR1 SGHRS and CDR2 YFSETQ. CDR3 sequence reads: CASSFRDLTGTNSPLHF. As DNA, the CDR3 is TGCGCCAGCAGCTTTCGCGACCTGACAGGGACCAATTCACCCCTCCACTTT.

This chain links TRBV10-3 with TRBJ2-1; possible D gene TRBD1, 6 bases. Germline loops: CDR1 ENHRY, CDR2 SYGVKD. V was trimmed by 6 bases and J by 3 bases, leaving 18 bases between them. The CDR3 extends over 16 amino acids. For the CDR3, the DNA is TGTGCCATCAGGGACGGTCAGGGGTCAGGCTACAATGAGCAGTTCTTC. Protein: CAIRDGQGSGYNEQFF.

V is TRBV6-6 and J is TRBJ1-5, with D possibly TRBD1 on 6 matching bases. V was cut by 6 bases and J by 4 bases, with 13 bases left in between. Germline CDR1 reads MNHNY; CDR2 reads SVGAGI (reference sequence). This CDR3 has 14 amino acids. The CDR3 region has the DNA TGTGCCAGCAGCTCGGGGGCAGGAAATCAGCCCCAGCATTTT. Translating gives CASSSGAGNQPQHF.

The chain recombines TRBV6-2 or TRBV6-3 with TRBJ1-5; no firm D call. The CDR3 runs 14 residues. Trimming removed 2 bases from V and 3 bases from J, with 8 bases in between. Germline V lookup: CDR1 MNHEY, CDR2 SVGEGT. The CDR3 DNA follows: TGTGCCAGCAGTTACAGGGCAAACAATCAGCCCCAGCATTTT. Protein: CASSYRANNQPQHF.

In this sample, this clonotype turned up a few times. This chain uses TRBV6-5 with TRBJ2-7; D might be TRBD1 (6 bases). Germline loops: CDR1 MNHEY, CDR2 SVGAGI. V dropped 6 bases and J dropped 2 bases, with 17 bases sitting between them. The CDR3 extends over 15 amino acids. CDR3 sequence: CASSLKQGPTYEQYF. CDR3 DNA sequence: TGTGCCAGCAGCCTAAAACAGGGTCCGACCTACGAGCAGTACTTC.

The rearrangement uses TRBV12-3 or TRBV12-4 and TRBJ2-7, with 8 bases that match TRBD2. J was trimmed by 3 bases and V by 2 bases; bases with no gene match: 3. This CDR3 has 14 residues. In nucleotides, the CDR3 is TGTGCCAGCAGTTTAACGGGGGGGATCTACGAGCAGTACTTC. Protein: CASSLTGGIYEQYF.

This chain links TRBV19 with TRBJ2-4, with 7 bases matching TRBD2. Near its end, the DNA agrees better with TRBJ2-7, so the J call may be wrong. The germline V gene has CDR1 LNHDA and CDR2 SQIVND (reference sequence). The CDR3 is 15 amino acids. CDR3 DNA: TGTGCCAGTAGTAGGGGGGGAATATTCTCCTACGAGCAGTACTTC. It specifies CASSRGGIFSYEQYF.

CDR3 DNA sequence: TGCAGCGTTGAAGGGACTAATGAAAAACTGTTTTTT. Translation gives CSVEGTNEKLFF. This rearrangement joins TRBV29-1 to TRBJ1-4; D not resolved. Germline-derived CDR1 and CDR2 are SQVTM and ANQGSEA. V lost 1 base to trimming and J lost 2 bases, with 2 bases between them. The CDR3 is 12 amino acids.